This paragraph covers one TCR beta chain sequence. Its antigen is not known. Profiling relied on immunoSEQ multiplex PCR, and the TCRdb table lists in-frame clones only, not all of them. The table lists nearly 100,000 clones, over 75% of them singletons, with approximately 2.8% in the top ten. These data are taken from a study of T cell responses to AZD1222 COVID-19 vaccine. The CDR3 totals 14 residues. The germline V gene encodes CDR1 MNHEY and CDR2 SMNVEV (reference sequence). Trimming cost V 5 bases and J 6 bases; bases outside gene matches: 9. Study results and limitations: Seropositivity was recorded at baseline in only 6 or 7 AZD1222 recipients. Females outnumbered males among donors, who were mostly white British; clonal diversity was possibly underestimated.

This sequence originates from an adult in good health. The gene calls are TRBV27 and TRBJ1-1, with 7 bases identical to TRBD1. The source material was peripheral blood, sampled on day 0 of AZD1222 vaccination. CDR3 residues: CASSLPTGYPEAFF. CDR3 DNA sequence: TGTGCCAGCAGTCTCCCGACAGGGTATCCTGAAGCTTTCTTT.